Below are 26 T cell receptor beta chains sequenced from a single sample in a study of blood T cells in healthy people across ages (dated by TCRdb to between 2014 and 2017). Library method: 5' RACE. The sample was run on an Illumina HiSeq 2500. The second PCR ran for about 6 to 12 cycles and used a J-beta primer mix along with a sample-barcoded 5' primer. The raw public reads went through TCRdb reprocessing: fastp at Q25, MiXCR clone calling, in-frame beta chains kept. Every CDR3 protein is listed once, alongside the most common genes and DNA of its rows. This sample lists about 580,000 distinct CDR3 sequences; 47% were detected once. The ten biggest clones cover about 26% of the sample. The specimen sequenced was blood. The receptors were gathered from a man older than 75 in good health.

The rearrangement links TRBV6-2 or TRBV6-3 to TRBJ2-7; 7 bases align to TRBD1. The better agreement between TRBJ2-5 and the DNA end casts doubt on the J call. This CDR3 is 15 amino acids long. Germline-derived CDR1 and CDR2 are MNHEY and SVGEGT. The CDR3 bases are TGTGCCAGCAGCCCAGGGGGAGCGGTTAAGGAGACCCAGTACTTC. Residues: CASSPGGAVKETQYF.

The chain employs TRBV5-1 and TRBJ2-7; TRBD2 matches at 10 bases. The J call may be wrong; the DNA end is better matched by TRBJ2-5. Germline loops: CDR1 SGHRS, CDR2 YFSETQ. The CDR3 spans 15 residues. The CDR3 DNA sequence: TGCGCCAGCAGCTTCTCTAGCGGGAGTGGGGAGACCCAGTACTTC. This gives the protein CASSFSSGSGETQYF.

The gene calls are TRBV9 and TRBJ2-3; 7 bases align to TRBD2. The trim removed 4 bases at V and 9 bases at J, leaving 23 bases unmatched. This CDR3 has 18 residues. Germline CDR1 reads SGDLS; CDR2 reads YYNGEE. The CDR3 region has the DNA TGTGCCAGCAGCCCCGGATCGGGGAGGGCTCCGGGGGTAAGGACGCAGTATTTT. Protein sequence: CASSPGSGRAPGVRTQYF.

This clonotype was seen a few times. DNA of the CDR3: TGCGCCAGCAGTGTAGACGACCGGACTGAAGCTTTCTTT. Translating it yields CASSVDDRTEAFF. The rearrangement joins TRBV5-1 to TRBJ1-1, with no clear D. The CDR3 consists of 13 residues. From germline, CDR1 is SGHRS and CDR2 YFSETQ. The V gene lost 5 bases and the J gene lost 5 bases, with 13 bases spanning the gap.

J is TRBJ1-2 and V is TRBV6-2 or TRBV6-3, with D tentatively TRBD1 (5 bases). V lost 8 bases to trimming and J lost 6 bases, with 13 bases between them. The germline CDR1 and CDR2 sequences are MNHEY and SVGEGT. The CDR3 length is 12 residues. CDR3 sequence: CASVGGRNGYTF. CDR3 nucleotide sequence: TGTGCCAGCGTCGGGGGACGGAATGGCTACACCTTC.

The J gene is TRBJ2-1, the V gene TRBV10-3, with D unclear. In germline, CDR1 is ENHRY, CDR2 SYGVKD. This CDR3 region has 14 residues. Trimming stripped 3 bases from V and 5 bases from J, with 11 bases between. The chain's CDR3 is CAISDPLNDNEQFF. The CDR3 DNA reads as TGTGCCATCAGTGATCCTCTTAATGACAATGAGCAGTTCTTC.

This clonotype has only a few counts. This chain connects TRBV29-1 to TRBJ2-2, with a weak D call TRBD1 (6 bases). Trimming took 7 bases from V and 1 from J, leaving 13 bases between them. Germline assignment: CDR1 SQVTM and CDR2 ANQGSEA. The CDR3 extends over 14 amino acids. The CDR3 loop reads CSALGTRNTGELFF. The CDR3 bases are TGCAGCGCCCTCGGGACACGGAACACCGGGGAGCTGTTTTTT.

In its sample, this clonotype was seen many times. The chain has TRBV7-2 and TRBJ2-3; D perhaps matches TRBD1 (6 bases). V was clipped by 1 base and J by 9 bases, with 8 bases between them. Germline V CDR1 and CDR2: SGHTA, FQGNSA. This CDR3 has 12 amino acids. CDR3 DNA sequence: TGTGCCAGCAGCTTAGGACAGGTAACGCAGTATTTT. This codes for CASSLGQVTQYF.

The chain has TRBV10-2 and TRBJ2-1, with D perhaps matching TRBD2 (7 bases). CDR1 is WSHSY, CDR2 SAAADI, per germline. Trimming stripped 0 bases from V and 4 bases from J, with 13 bases between. This CDR3 spans 16 amino acids. Here the CDR3 reads CASSESGGGPYNEQFF. Here the CDR3 DNA reads TGCGCCAGCAGTGAGTCTGGGGGGGGGCCATACAATGAGCAGTTCTTC.

DNA of the CDR3: TGTGCCAGCAGTTTCTCGGGACACTACGCAGATACGCAGTATTTT. Its translation is CASSFSGHYADTQYF. V and J are TRBV12-3 or TRBV12-4 and TRBJ2-3; maybe TRBD1 (6 bases). The CDR3 covers 15 residues. V lost 3 bases to trimming and J lost 4 bases, with 14 bases between them.

For the CDR3, the DNA is TGTGCCATCAAACCCAGGGACCTCTACGAGCAGTACTTC. It specifies CAIKPRDLYEQYF. The chain is built from TRBV10-3 and TRBJ2-7; D may match TRBD1 or TRBD2 (5 bases each). CDR1 and CDR2 (germline): ENHRY, SYGVKD. CDR3 size: 13 residues. V dropped 7 bases and J dropped 3 bases, with 13 bases sitting between them.

The chain recombines TRBV6-2 or TRBV6-3 with TRBJ2-3, with 14 bases matching TRBD2. V dropped 7 bases and J dropped 7; count of bases not matched to a gene: 7. The length of the CDR3 is 15 residues. Germline CDR1 MNHEY, CDR2 SVGEGT. The CDR3 region has the DNA TGTGCCAGCACAACTGGGACTAGCGGGAGTAATACGCAGTATTTT. It translates to CASTTGTSGSNTQYF.

This clonotype was counted many times. This chain links TRBV7-2 with TRBJ2-3, with TRBD2 matching 9 bases. Per the germline V gene, CDR1 is SGHTA and CDR2 is FQGNSA. CDR3 length: 15 residues. V trimming: 1 base; J trimming: 4 bases; junction bases outside the gene matches: 3. This CDR3 is CASSLVSGSSDTQYF. CDR3 DNA sequence: TGTGCCAGCAGCTTAGTTAGCGGGAGCTCAGATACGCAGTATTTT.

This clonotype was seen a few times. The rearrangement joins TRBV7-2 to TRBJ2-7; D perhaps matches TRBD2 (7 bases). V was shortened by 0 bases and J by 7 bases, with 13 bases between the two germline ends. From germline, CDR1 is SGHTA and CDR2 FQGNSA. This CDR3 contains 14 residues. CDR3 sequence: CASSLAGGLGEQYF. In nucleotides, the CDR3 is TGTGCCAGCAGCTTAGCGGGGGGGCTGGGGGAGCAGTACTTC. The full variable domain, with the rest looked up from reference TRBV7-2 and TRBJ2-7, is GAGVSQSPSNKVTEKGKDVELRCDPISGHTALYWYRQSLGQGLEFLIYFQGNSAPDKSGLPSDRFSAERTGGSVSTLTIQRTQQEDSAVYLCASSLAGGLGEQYFGPGTRLTVT.

This clonotype was found a few times. The chain uses TRBV7-2 and TRBJ1-4; maybe TRBD1 (5 bases). The CDR3 length is 15 residues. Trimming pared 5 bases from V and 4 bases from J, leaving 14 bases between. Germline lookup yields CDR1 SGHTA and CDR2 FQGNSA. DNA of the CDR3: TGTGCCAGCAGCACACGGCAGGGATTTAATGAAAAACTGTTTTTT. Protein: CASSTRQGFNEKLFF. The full variable domain, in which reference TRBV7-2 and TRBJ1-4 provide the parts outside the CDR3, is GAGVSQSPSNKVTEKGKDVELRCDPISGHTALYWYRQSLGQGLEFLIYFQGNSAPDKSGLPSDRFSAERTGGSVSTLTIQRTQQEDSAVYLCASSTRQGFNEKLFFGSGTQLSVL.

In this sample, this clonotype turned up a few times. This chain uses TRBV20-1 with TRBJ1-2; possibly TRBD1 for D (6 bases). Trimming took 0 bases from V and 0 from J, leaving 23 bases between them. CDR3 length: 19 amino acids. The germline V gene has CDR1 DFQATT and CDR2 SNEGSKA (reference sequence). CDR3 coding DNA: TGCAGTGCTAGAGATCAAGGTTCAGGGGCTCAGGGCTCTAACTATGGCTACACCTTC. As protein: CSARDQGSGAQGSNYGYTF.

The chain recombines TRBV10-3 with TRBJ2-3; 8 nucleotides align to TRBD2. Germline V lookup: CDR1 ENHRY, CDR2 SYGVKD. The ends lost 11 bases at V and 2 bases at J; junction bases unmatched: 9. There are 14 residues in the CDR3. The CDR3 spells CAGAAGANTDTQYF. The CDR3 nucleotides are TGTGCCGGGGCAGCGGGAGCTAACACAGATACGCAGTATTTT.

The chain uses TRBV20-1 and TRBJ2-1; 8 nucleotides line up with TRBD2. Unmatched junction bases numbered 9, after V lost 3 bases and J lost 8 bases. Per the germline V gene, CDR1 is DFQATT and CDR2 is SNEGSKA (reference sequence). The CDR3 covers 14 residues. CDR3 loop: CSARRGLGEDEQFF. As DNA, the CDR3 is TGCAGTGCTAGGAGGGGACTAGGGGAAGATGAGCAGTTCTTC.

This clonotype was seen more than once but under ten times. V usage is TRBV28 and J usage is TRBJ2-7, with 10 bases lining up with TRBD1. The V gene end was trimmed by 6 bases and the J gene end by 2 bases; junction bases not matched to a gene: 7. The CDR3 spans 15 residues. In germline, CDR1 is MDHEN, CDR2 SYDVKM. The CDR3 sequence: CASRGSGTGAYEQYF. The CDR3 DNA is TGTGCCAGCAGGGGATCCGGGACAGGGGCCTACGAGCAGTACTTC.

The chain is built from TRBV11-2 and TRBJ2-4, with 14 bases identical to TRBD2. Germline V gene data show CDR1 as SGHAT and CDR2 as FQNNGV. V was clipped by 1 base and J by 0 bases; unmatched bases: 2. The CDR3 totals 18 residues. The CDR3 DNA follows: TGTGCCAGCAGCTTAGGACTAGCGGGGGGGCAAGCCAAAAACATTCAGTACTTC. It is translated as CASSLGLAGGQAKNIQYF.

The chain joins TRBV7-2 to TRBJ2-7, with D unclear. Germline values: CDR1 SGHTA, CDR2 FQGNSA. V shed 7 bases and J shed 7 bases, with 11 bases lying between them. The CDR3 totals 11 residues. This chain's CDR3 is CASTLSAEQYF. The CDR3 DNA sequence: TGTGCCAGCACCCTTTCGGCGGAGCAGTACTTC.

With respect to this clonotype: The junction departs from germline at one end; a sequencing error may be responsible. The V gene is TRBV5-1, the J gene TRBJ2-4, with 7 nucleotides matching TRBD1. The J call may be wrong; the DNA end is better matched by TRBJ2-7. CDR3 length: 15 residues. Looked up from germline, CDR1 is SGHRS and CDR2 is YFSETQ. CDR3 loop: CAGSPRQGKSHEQYF. The CDR3 nucleotides are TGCGCCGGCAGCCCAAGACAGGGAAAATCCCACGAGCAGTACTTC.

This clonotype was detected only a few times. The chain links TRBV5-1 to TRBJ2-3, with 7 bases fitting TRBD2. The length of the CDR3 is 15 residues. Looked up from germline, CDR1 is SGHRS and CDR2 is YFSETQ. V lost 4 bases and J lost 5; bases outside the gene matches: 10. The CDR3 nucleotides are TGCGCCAGCAGCCCATCCAGAGGCGGGGGAGATACGCAGTATTTT. Translating it yields CASSPSRGGGDTQYF.

The V and J genes are TRBV3-1 and TRBJ1-6; D remains ambiguous. The CDR3 consists of 14 residues. Germline CDR1 and CDR2: LGHDT and YNNKEL (reference sequence). Trimming stripped 4 bases from V and 9 bases from J, with 13 bases between. The CDR3 DNA reads as TGTGCCAGCAGCCTCGGGTCACAAAGTTCACCCCTCCACTTT. Its translation: CASSLGSQSSPLHF. The whole variable domain, remainder taken from reference TRBV3-1 and TRBJ1-6, is DTAVSQTPKYLVTQMGNDKSIKCEQNLGHDTMYWYKQDSKKFLKIMFSYNNKELIINETVPNRFSPKSPDKAHLNLHINSLELGDSAVYFCASSLGSQSSPLHFGNGTRLTVT.

At least ten counts were recorded for this clonotype. The rearrangement joins TRBV7-9 to TRBJ2-4, with 10 bases fitting TRBD1. Trimming at V came to 4 bases and at J to 5 bases, leaving 5 bases not matched to a gene. In germline, CDR1 is SEHNR, CDR2 FQNEAQ (reference sequence). The length of the CDR3 is 15 residues. The CDR3 DNA follows: TGTGCCAGCAGCTCAGGACAGGGGGTCCAAAACATTCAGTACTTC. It is translated as CASSSGQGVQNIQYF.

This chain links TRBV20-1 with TRBJ1-6; D unresolved. Germline values: CDR1 DFQATT, CDR2 SNEGSKA (reference sequence). The CDR3 sequence is 14 residues long. The V end lost 6 bases, the J end lost 6 bases, and 15 bases lay between the germline ends. The CDR3 spells CSATGEGFNSPLHF. The DNA for the CDR3 is TGCAGTGCGACCGGCGAGGGCTTTAATTCACCCCTCCACTTT.